This T cell receptor beta chain was obtained from a study of blood T cell repertoires in COVID-19. In the study overall: The cDNA or gDNA used as material had been derived from T cells, B-cell-depleted T cells, or PBMCs.

V was clipped by 4 bases and J by 0 bases, with 13 bases between them. Germline CDR1 and CDR2: SGHDN and FVKESK. CDR3 length: 16 amino acids. Participant age was roughly 18 to 89 years, and participants resided in approximately 24 US areas. Donors in Cohort 3 who had recovered were those with two negative PCRs, healthcare professional clearance, or resolution of their symptoms. This clone was observed a handful of times. Clones were read by immunoSEQ multiplex PCR, and TCRdb kept only the in-frame ones, dropping some. The profile shows just over 300,000 clones, 80% to 90% of them singletons. The clonotype originates from a woman aged 18-29 years who had recovered from COVID-19. Sequencing was carried out using PBMCs or T cells enriched from blood (not recorded which). The V gene is TRBV14, the J gene TRBJ1-3; tentative D call: TRBD1 (6 bases). CDR3 protein: CASSPLTGYSGNTIYF. CDR3 sequence (DNA): TGTGCCAGCAGCCCCTTGACAGGTTACTCTGGAAACACCATATATTTT.